The rows below give T cell receptor beta chains drawn from one sample of a study of shared clonotypes between healthy human individuals. TCRdb's copy holds only in-frame clones and misses some; the assay was immunoSEQ multiplex PCR. The sample shows more than 400,000 clones, 70% to 85% of them seen only once. Material for sequencing was PBMCs. All receptors come from a woman aged 40 to 49 in good health. Some clones in this sample may be carry-over from other donors' samples. Both conserved end residues are part of each CDR3. A D gene is named only where the DNA matches it firmly. Clone size, where shown, is once, few, many, or a class for clones that have expanded.

-	-	TRBV9	TRBJ2-5	CASSVSGLETQYF	TGTGCCAGCAGCGTATCGGGGCTCGAGACCCAGTACTTC
TRBD2	-	TRBV7-9	TRBJ2-3	CASSQGTRADTQYF	TGTGCCAGCAGCCAGGGGACTAGAGCAGATACGCAGTATTTT
-	-	TRBV7-9	TRBJ2-5	CASSSDLRESPRAQETQYF	TGTGCCAGCAGCTCCGATCTGAGGGAAAGCCCTAGGGCACAAGAGACCCAGTACTTC
-	few	TRBV4-3	TRBJ1-1	CASSLGMVNTEAFF	TGCGCCAGCAGCCTAGGTATGGTGAACACTGAAGCTTTCTTT
-	-	TRBV28	TRBJ2-3	CASSLRGTDTQYF	TGTGCCAGCAGTTTGCGGGGCACAGATACGCAGTATTTT
TRBD2	-	TRBV7-3	TRBJ2-5	CASSPRGGRETQYF	TGTGCCAGCAGCCCCCGGGGGGGGAGGGAGACCCAGTACTTC
TRBD1	-	TRBV28	TRBJ1-1	CASSTGTDPSEAFF	TGTGCCAGCAGTACTGGGACAGACCCTTCCGAAGCTTTCTTT
-	-	TRBV15	TRBJ2-4	CATSRTRQAQYF	TGTGCCACCAGCAGAACCCGACAGGCACAGTACTTC
TRBD2	many	TRBV19	TRBJ2-3	CASSNPSGRVADTQYF	TGTGCCAGTAGTAACCCTAGCGGGAGGGTGGCAGATACGCAGTATTTT
TRBD1	few	TRBV6-6	TRBJ2-7	CASSSDRDRFEQYF	TGTGCCAGCAGCTCAGACAGGGACCGTTTCGAGCAGTACTTC
TRBD1	-	TRBV28	TRBJ2-7	CASSAPGGEQYF	TGTGCCAGCAGCGCTCCAGGGGGCGAGCAGTACTTC
-	few	TRBV4-3	TRBJ1-2	CASSPAGPHRGYGYTF	TGCGCCAGCAGCCCAGCCGGGCCCCACCGAGGATATGGCTACACCTTC
-	-	TRBV6-1	TRBJ1-6	CASSEALLRLRPNSPLHF	TGTGCCAGCAGTGAAGCGCTTCTTAGACTCCGGCCCAATTCACCCCTCCACTTT
-	-	TRBV6-1	TRBJ1-5	CASSEGTQPQHF	TGTGCCAGCAGTGAAGGAACTCAGCCCCAGCATTTT
-	once	TRBV19	TRBJ2-3	CASSIVRSDTQYF	TGTGCCAGTAGTATTGTAAGATCTGATACGCAGTATTTT
-	-	TRBV9	TRBJ2-1	CASSVASGVAYNEQFF	TGTGCCAGCAGCGTAGCGTCAGGGGTGGCCTACAATGAGCAGTTCTTC
-	-	TRBV6-1	TRBJ1-1	CASSGWAQGTEAFF	TGTGCCAGCAGTGGATGGGCCCAGGGCACTGAAGCTTTCTTT
-	-	TRBV27	TRBJ1-4	CASKDLNEKLFF	TGTGCCAGCAAGGACCTTAATGAAAAACTGTTTTTT
-	few	TRBV2	TRBJ2-7	CASSDRLLYEQYF	TGTGCCAGCAGTGATCGGCTCCTCTACGAGCAGTACTTC
TRBD2	-	TRBV6-5	TRBJ2-1	CASSGWGGNEQFF	TGTGCCAGCAGCGGTTGGGGGGGCAATGAGCAGTTCTTC
-	-	TRBV2	TRBJ1-4	CASEARGEKLFF	TGTGCCAGTGAAGCCAGGGGTGAAAAACTGTTTTTT
TRBD2	once	TRBV30	TRBJ2-2	CAWSSDSGRADGELFF	TGTGCCTGGAGTTCCGACAGCGGGAGGGCCGACGGGGAGCTGTTTTTT
TRBD2	-	TRBV28	TRBJ2-4	CASSLWTSGAKNIQYF	TGTGCCAGCAGTTTATGGACTAGCGGAGCCAAAAACATTCAGTACTTC
TRBD2	-	TRBV5-4	TRBJ2-2	CASSYGLAGGKNTGELFF	TGTGCCAGCAGCTACGGACTAGCGGGAGGGAAGAACACCGGGGAGCTGTTTTTT
-	-	TRBV6-4	TRBJ2-3	CASSDSGLLHTDTQYF	TGTGCCAGCAGTGACTCAGGGCTTTTACACACAGATACGCAGTATTTT
TRBD2	-	TRBV4-2	TRBJ2-3	CASSQPSGDGTDTQYF	TGTGCCAGCAGCCAACCCAGCGGGGACGGCACAGATACGCAGTATTTT
TRBD1	-	TRBV4-1	TRBJ1-3	CASSQEREGTGVWNTIYF	TGCGCCAGCAGCCAAGAAAGGGAGGGGACAGGGGTTTGGAACACCATATATTTT
TRBD1	-	TRBV19	TRBJ2-4	CASSIAGQGAVGNENIQYF	TGTGCCAGTAGTATAGCCGGACAGGGGGCGGTTGGAAACGAAAACATTCAGTACTTC